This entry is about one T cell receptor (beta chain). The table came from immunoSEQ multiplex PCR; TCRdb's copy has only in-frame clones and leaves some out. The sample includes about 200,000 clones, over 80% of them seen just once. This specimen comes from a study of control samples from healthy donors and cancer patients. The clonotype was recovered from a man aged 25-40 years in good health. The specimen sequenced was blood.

The CDR3 sequence is CASSLVQGGYYGYTF. DNA of the CDR3: TGTGCCAGCAGCTTAGTACAGGGGGGTTACTATGGCTACACCTTC. V and J are TRBV11-2 and TRBJ1-2; TRBD1 matches at 8 bases. J gave up 3 bases and V 1 base, and 4 bases lay outside the gene matches. CDR1 SGHAT and CDR2 FQNNGV come from the germline V gene. The CDR3 extends over 15 amino acids. Using reference TRBV11-2 and TRBJ1-2 for the parts outside the CDR3, the full variable domain is EAGVAQSPRYKIIEKRQSVAFWCNPISGHATLYWYQQILGQGPKLLIQFQNNGVVDDSQLPKDRFSAERLKGVDSTLKIQPAKLEDSAVYLCASSLVQGGYYGYTFGSGTRLTVV.